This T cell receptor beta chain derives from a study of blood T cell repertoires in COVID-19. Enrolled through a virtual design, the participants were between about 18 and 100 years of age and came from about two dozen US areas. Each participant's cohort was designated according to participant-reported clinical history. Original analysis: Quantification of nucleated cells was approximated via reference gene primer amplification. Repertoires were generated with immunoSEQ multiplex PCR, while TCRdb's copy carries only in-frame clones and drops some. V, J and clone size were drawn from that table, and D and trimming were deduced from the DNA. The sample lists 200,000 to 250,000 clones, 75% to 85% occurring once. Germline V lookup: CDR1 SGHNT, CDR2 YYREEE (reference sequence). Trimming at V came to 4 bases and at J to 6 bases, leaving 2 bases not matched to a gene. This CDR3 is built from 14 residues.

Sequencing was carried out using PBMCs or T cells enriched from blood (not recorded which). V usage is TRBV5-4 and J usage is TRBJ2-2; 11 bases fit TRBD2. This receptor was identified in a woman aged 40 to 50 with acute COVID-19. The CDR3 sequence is CASSIAGGAGELFF. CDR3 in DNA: TGTGCCAGCAGCATAGCGGGGGGGGCCGGGGAGCTGTTTTTT.